This paragraph covers one TCR delta chain sequence. As yet, its antigen is unknown. TCRdb's protein, taken from a much larger clone, differs from this DNA's translation at residue 13, likely owing to a read error; the protein displayed comes from the DNA. The CDR3 extends over 20 amino acids. V lost 2 bases to trimming and J lost 0 bases, with 25 bases between them. Germline loops: CDR1 TSWWSYY, CDR2 QGS. Flow sorting of PBMC yielded separate Vgamma9/Vdelta2+ and Vdelta2-negative gammadelta T cell populations for bulk repertoire analysis. This specimen belongs to a study of γδ T cells in repeated Plasmodium falciparum infection. As for the study in general: Donors were malaria-exposed Malian children or age- and gender-matched Australian children. Each infection was followed by sampling at 21 days, plus baseline and some pre-infection draws. Notes on the study in general: Vgamma9/Vdelta2+ repertoires stayed stably polyclonal over time and infection.

Sequencing covered both gamma and delta TCR chains per sample. With CATT, TCRdb re-called clones from the multiplex PCR reads. The data hold tens of thousands of delta-chain clones, with roughly 0.98% observed a single time. The sequencing input was gamma-delta T cells from blood. The TCR originated in a pool of human donors (malaria-infected and uninfected, not separated). The chain couples TRDV1 to TRDJ1; the D call may be TRDD2 or TRDD3 (8 bases each). TCRdb gives no J gene; it was assigned here by matching the DNA to germline. The CDR3 bases are TGTGCTCTTGGGGAAATCCTTCCTAAGCACTGGGGGTTCTACACCGATAAACTCATCTTT. Translated, it gives CALGEILPKHWGFYTDKLIF.